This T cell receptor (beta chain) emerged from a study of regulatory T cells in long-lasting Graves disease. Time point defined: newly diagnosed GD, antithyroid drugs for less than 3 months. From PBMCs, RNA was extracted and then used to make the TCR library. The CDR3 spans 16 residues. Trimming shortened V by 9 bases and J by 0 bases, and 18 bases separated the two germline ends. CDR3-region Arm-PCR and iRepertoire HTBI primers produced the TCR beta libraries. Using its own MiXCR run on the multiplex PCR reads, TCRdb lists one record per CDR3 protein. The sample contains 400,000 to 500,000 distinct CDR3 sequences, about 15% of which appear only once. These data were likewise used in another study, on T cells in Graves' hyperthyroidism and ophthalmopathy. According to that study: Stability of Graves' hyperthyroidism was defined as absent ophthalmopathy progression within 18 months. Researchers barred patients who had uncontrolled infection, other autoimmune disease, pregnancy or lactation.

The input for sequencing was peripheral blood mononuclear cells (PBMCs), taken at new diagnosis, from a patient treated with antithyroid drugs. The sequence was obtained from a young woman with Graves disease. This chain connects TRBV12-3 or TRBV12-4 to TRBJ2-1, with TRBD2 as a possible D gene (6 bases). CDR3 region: CASTPRAGTSYNEQFF. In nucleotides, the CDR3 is TGTGCCAGTACCCCGCGGGCGGGGACCTCCTACAATGAGCAGTTCTTC.